The T cell receptor beta chain described here comes from a study of blood T cell repertoires in COVID-19. Study-wide background: Samples taken during acute and convalescent COVID-19 were collected in the United States, Italy and Spain. T cells, B-cell-depleted T cells, or PBMCs supplied cDNA or gDNA.

In the authors' methods: Reference gene primer amplification gave nucleated cell count estimates. Profiled with immunoSEQ multiplex PCR; TCRdb holds only in-frame clones, not every one. D and trimming were read from the DNA, whereas the V and J calls and clone size are those reported in that table. The sample shows roughly 11,000 clones, less than 85% of them seen only once. The CDR3 loop spans 16 amino acids. CDR1 is MNHEY, CDR2 SVGEGT, per germline. The junction had 9 bases not matched to a gene; V was cut back by 4 bases and J by 2 bases. The specimen sequenced was peripheral blood. The V gene is TRBV6-2 or TRBV6-3, the J gene TRBJ2-7, with 9 bases matching TRBD1. The receptor comes from a human donor in a cohort sampled during active COVID-19. CDR3 loop: CASSLNRDRVPYEQYF. For the CDR3, the DNA is TGTGCCAGCAGTTTAAACCGGGACAGGGTTCCCTACGAGCAGTACTTC.